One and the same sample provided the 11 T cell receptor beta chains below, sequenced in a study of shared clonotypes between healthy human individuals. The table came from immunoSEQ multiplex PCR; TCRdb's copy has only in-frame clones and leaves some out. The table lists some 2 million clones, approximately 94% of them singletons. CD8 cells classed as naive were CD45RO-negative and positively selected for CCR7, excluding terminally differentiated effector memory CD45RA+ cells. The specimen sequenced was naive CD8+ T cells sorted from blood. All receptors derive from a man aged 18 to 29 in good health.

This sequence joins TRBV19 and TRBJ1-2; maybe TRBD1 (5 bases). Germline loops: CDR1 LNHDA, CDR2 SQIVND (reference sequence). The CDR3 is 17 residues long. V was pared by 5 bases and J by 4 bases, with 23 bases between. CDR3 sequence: CASSANPAGIDTYGYTF. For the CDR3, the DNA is TGTGCCAGTAGTGCTAACCCGGCAGGGATAGACACCTATGGCTACACCTTC.

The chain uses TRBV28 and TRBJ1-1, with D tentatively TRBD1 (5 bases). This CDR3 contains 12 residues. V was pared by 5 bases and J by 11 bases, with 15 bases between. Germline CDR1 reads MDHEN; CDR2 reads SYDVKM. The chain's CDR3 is CASSAGTPGAFF. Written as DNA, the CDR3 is TGTGCCAGCAGTGCAGGGACTCCAGGGGCTTTCTTT. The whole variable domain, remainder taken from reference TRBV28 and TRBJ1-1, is DVKVTQSSRYLVKRTGEKVFLECVQDMDHENMFWYRQDPGLGLRLIYFSYDVKMKEKGDIPEGYSVSREKKERFSLILESASTNQTSMYLCASSAGTPGAFFGQGTRLTVV.

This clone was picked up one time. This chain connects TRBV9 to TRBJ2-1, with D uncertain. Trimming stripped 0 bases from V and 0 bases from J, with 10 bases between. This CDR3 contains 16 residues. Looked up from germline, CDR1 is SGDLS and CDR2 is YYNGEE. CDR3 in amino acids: CASSVANANSYNEQFF. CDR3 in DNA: TGTGCCAGCAGCGTAGCTAACGCCAACTCCTACAATGAGCAGTTCTTC. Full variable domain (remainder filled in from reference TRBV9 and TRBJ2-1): DSGVTQTPKHLITATGQRVTLRCSPRSGDLSVYWYQQSLDQGLQFLIQYYNGEERAKGNILERFSAQQFPDLHSELNLSSLELGDSALYFCASSVANANSYNEQFFGPGTRLTVL.

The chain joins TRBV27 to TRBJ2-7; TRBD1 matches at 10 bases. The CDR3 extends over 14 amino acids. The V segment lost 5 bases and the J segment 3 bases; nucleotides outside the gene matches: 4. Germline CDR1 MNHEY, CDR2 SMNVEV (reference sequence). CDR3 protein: CASSQGTGVYEQYF. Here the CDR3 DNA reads TGTGCCAGCAGTCAGGGGACAGGGGTCTACGAGCAGTACTTC.

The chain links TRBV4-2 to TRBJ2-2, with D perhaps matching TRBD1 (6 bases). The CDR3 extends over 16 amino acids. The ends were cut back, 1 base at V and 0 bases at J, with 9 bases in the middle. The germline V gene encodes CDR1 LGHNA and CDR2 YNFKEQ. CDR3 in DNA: TGTGCCAGCAGCCAAGTCGAGGGGGCGAACACCGGGGAGCTGTTTTTT. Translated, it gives CASSQVEGANTGELFF.

The CDR3 region has the DNA TGTGCCTGGAGCGAACAGGGGGCAAGTCAGCCCCAGCATTTT. Its translation: CAWSEQGASQPQHF. V usage is TRBV30 and J usage is TRBJ1-5, with TRBD1 matching over 9 bases. Germline V gene lookup returns CDR1 GTSNPN and CDR2 SVGIG (reference sequence). The ends lost 3 bases at V and 6 bases at J; junction bases unmatched: 6. The CDR3 sequence is 14 residues long.

The DNA for the CDR3 is TGTGCCAGTAGTACGCCAGGGGGGCTCAACGAGCAGTACTTC. Translated: CASSTPGGLNEQYF. The rearrangement links TRBV19 to TRBJ2-7; D might be TRBD1 (7 bases). The CDR3 extends over 14 amino acids. Germline CDR1 LNHDA, CDR2 SQIVND (reference sequence). V lost 4 bases to trimming and J lost 5 bases, with 15 bases between them.

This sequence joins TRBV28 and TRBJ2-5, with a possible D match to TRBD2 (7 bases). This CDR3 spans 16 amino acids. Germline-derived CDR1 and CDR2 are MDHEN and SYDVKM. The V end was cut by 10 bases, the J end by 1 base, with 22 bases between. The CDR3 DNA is TGTGCCACCAGCGGGCCCTTGCGGGGGCCCCAAGAGACCCAGTACTTC. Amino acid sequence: CATSGPLRGPQETQYF.

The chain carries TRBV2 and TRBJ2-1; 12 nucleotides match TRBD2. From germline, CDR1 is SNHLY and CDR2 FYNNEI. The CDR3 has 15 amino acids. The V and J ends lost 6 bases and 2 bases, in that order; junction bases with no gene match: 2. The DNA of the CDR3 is TGTGCCAGCAGCTGGACTAGCGGGGCCTACAATGAGCAGTTCTTC. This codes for CASSWTSGAYNEQFF.

CDR3 sequence: CASSYPRDLDNSPLHF. CDR3 DNA sequence: TGTGCCAGCAGTTACCCCCGGGACCTTGATAATTCACCCCTCCACTTT. The chain carries TRBV6-6 and TRBJ1-6, with D possibly matching TRBD1 (5 bases). Germline-derived CDR1 and CDR2 are MNHNY and SVGAGI (reference sequence). V was pared by 2 bases and J by 5 bases, with 13 bases between. The CDR3 spans 16 residues.

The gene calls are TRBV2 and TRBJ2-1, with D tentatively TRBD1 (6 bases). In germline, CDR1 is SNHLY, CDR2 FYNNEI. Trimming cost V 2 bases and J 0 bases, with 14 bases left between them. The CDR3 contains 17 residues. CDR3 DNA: TGTGCCAGCAGTGAACTTGGACAGCGGAGCTCCTACAATGAGCAGTTCTTC. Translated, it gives CASSELGQRSSYNEQFF.